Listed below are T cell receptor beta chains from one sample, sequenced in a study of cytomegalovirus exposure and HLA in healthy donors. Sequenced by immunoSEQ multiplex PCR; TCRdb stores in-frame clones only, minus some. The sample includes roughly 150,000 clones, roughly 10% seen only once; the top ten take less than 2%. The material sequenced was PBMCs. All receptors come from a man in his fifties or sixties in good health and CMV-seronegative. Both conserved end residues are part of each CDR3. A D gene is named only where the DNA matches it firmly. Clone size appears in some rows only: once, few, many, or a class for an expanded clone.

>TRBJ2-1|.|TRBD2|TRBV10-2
CASRGTLAGRSYNEQFF
TGCGCCAGCAGGGGGACACTAGCGGGAAGGTCCTACAATGAGCAGTTCTTC
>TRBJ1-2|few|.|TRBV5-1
CASSETPAYGYTF
TGCGCCAGCAGCGAGACACCAGCCTATGGCTACACCTTC
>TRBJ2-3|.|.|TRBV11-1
CASSLGWGEATDTQYF
TGTGCCAGCAGCCTGGGCTGGGGGGAAGCCACAGATACGCAGTATTTT
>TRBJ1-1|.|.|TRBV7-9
CASCREGRIGEAFF
TGTGCCAGCTGTAGGGAGGGGCGCATTGGTGAAGCTTTCTTT
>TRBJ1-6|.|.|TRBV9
CASSAPRGSKNSPLHF
TGTGCCAGCAGCGCTCCCCGGGGTTCCAAGAATTCACCCCTCCACTTT
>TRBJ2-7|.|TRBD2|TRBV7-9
CASSSPSGRPTYEQYF
TGTGCCAGCAGCTCTCCTAGCGGGAGGCCTACCTACGAGCAGTACTTC
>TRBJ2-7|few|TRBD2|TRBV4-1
CASSQLSGGGYEQYF
TGCGCCAGCAGCCAACTTAGCGGGGGGGGCTACGAGCAGTACTTC
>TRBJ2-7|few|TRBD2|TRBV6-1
CASSETSGRLYEQYF
TGTGCCAGCAGTGAGACTAGCGGGCGGCTGTACGAGCAGTACTTC
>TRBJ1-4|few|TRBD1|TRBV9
CASGAGQADNEKLFF
TGTGCCAGCGGCGCTGGACAGGCCGACAATGAAAAACTGTTTTTT
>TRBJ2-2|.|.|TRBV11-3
CASSPRTGELFF
TGTGCCAGCAGCCCCCGGACCGGGGAGCTGTTTTTT
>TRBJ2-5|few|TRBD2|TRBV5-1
CASSLDLAGDQETQYF
TGCGCCAGCAGCTTGGATCTAGCGGGGGACCAAGAGACCCAGTACTTC
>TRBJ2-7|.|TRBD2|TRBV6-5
CASGKGGAGYEQYF
TGTGCCAGCGGGAAGGGAGGGGCAGGGTACGAGCAGTACTTC
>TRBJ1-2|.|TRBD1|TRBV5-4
CASSLSGGGGYTF
TGTGCCAGCAGCTTGTCAGGGGGTGGCGGCTACACCTTC
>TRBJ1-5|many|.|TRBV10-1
CASSDFAGGSNQPQHF
TGCGCCAGCAGTGATTTCGCAGGAGGCAGCAATCAGCCCCAGCATTTT
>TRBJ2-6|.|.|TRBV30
CAWTVAGYGANVLTF
TGTGCCTGGACCGTGGCGGGGTACGGGGCCAACGTCCTGACTTTC
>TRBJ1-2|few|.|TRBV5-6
CASSLGTAGYYGYTF
TGTGCCAGCAGCTTGGGGACAGCGGGATACTATGGCTACACCTTC
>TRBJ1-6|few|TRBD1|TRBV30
CAWKGTGGLWNASPYNSPLHF
TGTGCCTGGAAGGGGACAGGGGGTTTGTGGAACGCTTCCCCCTATAATTCACCCCTCCACTTT
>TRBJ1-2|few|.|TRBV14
CASSFRGHGYTF
TGTGCCAGCAGCTTCAGGGGCCATGGCTACACCTTC
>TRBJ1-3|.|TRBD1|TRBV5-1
CASSLAETGGPGNTIYF
TGCGCCAGCAGCTTGGCGGAGACAGGGGGCCCTGGAAACACCATATATTTT
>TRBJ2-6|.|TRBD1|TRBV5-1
CASSGGTGSSGANVLTF
TGCGCCAGCAGCGGCGGGACAGGGAGCTCTGGGGCCAACGTCCTGACTTTC
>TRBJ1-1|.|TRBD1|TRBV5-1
CASSQQGAGTEAFF
TGCGCCAGCAGCCAACAGGGGGCAGGCACTGAAGCTTTCTTT
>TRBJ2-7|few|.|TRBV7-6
CASSRNGYEQYF
TGTGCCAGCAGCCGTAACGGCTACGAGCAGTACTTC
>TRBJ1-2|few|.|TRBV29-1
CSVEAGNYGYTF
TGCAGCGTTGAGGCCGGGAACTATGGCTACACCTTC
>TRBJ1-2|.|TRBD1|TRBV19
CASSIRDRGGGYTF
TGTGCCAGTAGTATCCGTGACAGGGGTGGCGGCTACACCTTC
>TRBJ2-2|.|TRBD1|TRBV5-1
CASSERTGRRVGELFF
TGCGCCAGCAGCGAAAGGACAGGGAGGAGGGTCGGGGAGCTGTTTTTT
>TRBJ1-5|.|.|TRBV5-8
CASIREGGNQPQHF
TGTGCCAGCATCAGGGAGGGCGGCAATCAGCCCCAGCATTTT
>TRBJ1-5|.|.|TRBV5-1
CASSIGGGVEGPQHF
TGCGCCAGCAGCATCGGGGGGGGCGTTGAAGGGCCCCAGCATTTT
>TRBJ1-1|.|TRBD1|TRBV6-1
CASNNDRTGLAAFF
TGTGCCAGCAATAACGACCGGACAGGCCTTGCCGCTTTCTTT
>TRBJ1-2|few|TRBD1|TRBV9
CASSVGAGGAGGYTF
TGTGCCAGCAGCGTAGGGGCAGGGGGCGCAGGTGGCTACACCTTC